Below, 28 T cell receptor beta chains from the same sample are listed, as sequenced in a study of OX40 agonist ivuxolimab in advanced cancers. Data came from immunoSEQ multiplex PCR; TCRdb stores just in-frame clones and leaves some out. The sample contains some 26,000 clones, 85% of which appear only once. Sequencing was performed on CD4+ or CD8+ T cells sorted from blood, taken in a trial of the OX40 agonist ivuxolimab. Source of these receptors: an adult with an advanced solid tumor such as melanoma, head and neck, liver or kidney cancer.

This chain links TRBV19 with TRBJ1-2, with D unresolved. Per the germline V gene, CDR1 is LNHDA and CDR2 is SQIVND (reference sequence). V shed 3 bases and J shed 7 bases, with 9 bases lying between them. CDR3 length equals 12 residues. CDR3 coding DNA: TGTGCCAGTAGTATGTGGGGAGCTGGCTACACCTTC. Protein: CASSMWGAGYTF.

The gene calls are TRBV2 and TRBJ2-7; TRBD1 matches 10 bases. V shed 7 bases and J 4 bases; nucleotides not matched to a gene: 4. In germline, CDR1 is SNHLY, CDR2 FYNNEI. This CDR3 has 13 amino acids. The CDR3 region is CASTKGQGYEQYF. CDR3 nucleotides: TGTGCCAGCACTAAGGGACAGGGGTACGAGCAGTACTTC.

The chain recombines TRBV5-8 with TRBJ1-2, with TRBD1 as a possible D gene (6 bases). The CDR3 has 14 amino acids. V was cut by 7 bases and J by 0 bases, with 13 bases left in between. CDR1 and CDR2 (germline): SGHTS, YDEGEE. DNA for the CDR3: TGTGCCAGCGCCGGGGACACCTCTAACTATGGCTACACCTTC. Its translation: CASAGDTSNYGYTF.

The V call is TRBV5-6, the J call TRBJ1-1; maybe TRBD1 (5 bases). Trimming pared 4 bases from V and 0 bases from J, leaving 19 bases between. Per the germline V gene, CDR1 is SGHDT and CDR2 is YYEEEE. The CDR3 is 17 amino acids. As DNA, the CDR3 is TGTGCCAGCAGCCCCTCCCGGGGGGTATCGGTGAACACTGAAGCTTTCTTT. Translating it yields CASSPSRGVSVNTEAFF.

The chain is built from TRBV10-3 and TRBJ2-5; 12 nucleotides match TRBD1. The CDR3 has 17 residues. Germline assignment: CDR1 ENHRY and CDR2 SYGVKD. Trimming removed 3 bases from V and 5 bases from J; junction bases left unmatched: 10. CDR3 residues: CAISDPGTGGAWETQYF. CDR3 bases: TGTGCCATCAGTGACCCTGGGACAGGGGGCGCGTGGGAGACCCAGTACTTC.

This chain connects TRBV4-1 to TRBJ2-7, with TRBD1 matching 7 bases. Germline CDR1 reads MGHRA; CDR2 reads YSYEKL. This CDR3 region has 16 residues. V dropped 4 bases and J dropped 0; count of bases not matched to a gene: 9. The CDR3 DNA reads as TGCGCCAGCAGCCCTCGACAGGGTGCGAGCTCCTACGAGCAGTACTTC. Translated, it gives CASSPRQGASSYEQYF.

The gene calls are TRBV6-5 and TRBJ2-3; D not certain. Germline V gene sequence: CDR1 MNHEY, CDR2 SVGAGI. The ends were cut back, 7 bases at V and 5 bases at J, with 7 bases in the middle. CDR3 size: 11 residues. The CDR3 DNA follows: TGTGCCAGCACCACTCAAGATACGCAGTATTTT. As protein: CASTTQDTQYF.

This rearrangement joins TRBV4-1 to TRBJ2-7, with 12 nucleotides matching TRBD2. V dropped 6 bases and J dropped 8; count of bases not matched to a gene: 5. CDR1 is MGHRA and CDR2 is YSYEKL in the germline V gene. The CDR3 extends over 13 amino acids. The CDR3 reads CASSPTSGRQQYF. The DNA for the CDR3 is TGCGCCAGCAGTCCGACTAGCGGGAGACAGCAGTACTTC.

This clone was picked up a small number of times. The CDR3 bases are TGTGCCACGCTAGCGCCCGCCGGCACCGGGGAGCTGTTTTTT. Protein product: CATLAPAGTGELFF. This rearrangement joins TRBV15 to TRBJ2-2; weak D call: TRBD2 (6 bases). Trimming stripped 9 bases from V and 4 bases from J, with 15 bases between. This CDR3 is 14 amino acids long. Germline CDR1 is LNHNV and CDR2 is YYDKDF (reference sequence).

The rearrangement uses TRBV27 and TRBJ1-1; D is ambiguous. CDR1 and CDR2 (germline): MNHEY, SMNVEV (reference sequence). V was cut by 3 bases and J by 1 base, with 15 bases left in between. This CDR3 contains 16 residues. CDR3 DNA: TGTGCCAGCAGTTTCGCGCCGGCGGGTGGGAACACTGAAGCTTTCTTT. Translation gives CASSFAPAGGNTEAFF.

The CDR3 region is CASDGDRGLEETQYF. CDR3 DNA: TGTGCCAGCGACGGAGACAGGGGGCTAGAAGAGACCCAGTACTTC. The chain joins TRBV2 to TRBJ2-5; 10 bases map to TRBD1. This CDR3 spans 15 amino acids. Germline V gene lookup returns CDR1 SNHLY and CDR2 FYNNEI. Trimming at V came to 8 bases and at J to 3 bases, leaving 9 bases not matched to a gene.

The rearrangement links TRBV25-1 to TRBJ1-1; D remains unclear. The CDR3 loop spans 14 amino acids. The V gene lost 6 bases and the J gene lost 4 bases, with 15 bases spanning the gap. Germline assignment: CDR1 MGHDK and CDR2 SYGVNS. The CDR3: CASRDTRRSTEAFF. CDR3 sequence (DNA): TGTGCCAGCAGGGATACCCGGAGGAGCACTGAAGCTTTCTTT.

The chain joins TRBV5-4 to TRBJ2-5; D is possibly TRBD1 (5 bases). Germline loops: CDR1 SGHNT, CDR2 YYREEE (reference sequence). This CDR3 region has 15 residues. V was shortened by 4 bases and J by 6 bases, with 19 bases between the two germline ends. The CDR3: CASSTDTQGIQTQYF. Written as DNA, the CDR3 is TGTGCCAGCAGCACAGATACGCAGGGTATACAGACCCAGTACTTC. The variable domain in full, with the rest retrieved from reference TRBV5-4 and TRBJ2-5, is ETGVTQSPTHLIKTRGQQVTLRCSSQSGHNTVSWYQQALGQGPQFIFQYYREEENGRGNFPPRFSGLQFPNYSSELNVNALELDDSALYLCASSTDTQGIQTQYFGPGTRLLVL.

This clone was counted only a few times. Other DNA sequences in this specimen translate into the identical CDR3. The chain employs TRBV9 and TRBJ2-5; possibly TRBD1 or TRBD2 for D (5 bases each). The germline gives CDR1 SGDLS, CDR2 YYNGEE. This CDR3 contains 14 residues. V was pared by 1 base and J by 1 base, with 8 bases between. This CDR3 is CASSVSGSQETQYF. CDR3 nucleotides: TGTGCCAGCAGCGTATCAGGGAGCCAAGAGACCCAGTACTTC.

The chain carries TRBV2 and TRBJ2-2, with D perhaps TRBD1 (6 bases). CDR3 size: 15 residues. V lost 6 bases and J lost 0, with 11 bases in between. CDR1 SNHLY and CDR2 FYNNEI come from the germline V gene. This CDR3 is CASRQDSTNTGELFF. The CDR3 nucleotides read TGTGCCAGCAGACAGGACAGCACGAACACCGGGGAGCTGTTTTTT.

CDR3 nucleotide sequence: TGTGCCAGCAGCTTGACGGGGGGGAGCACCGGGGAGCTGTTTTTT. It encodes CASSLTGGSTGELFF. V and J are TRBV5-4 and TRBJ2-2; 8 bases fit TRBD2. Germline V lookup: CDR1 SGHNT, CDR2 YYREEE (reference sequence). The CDR3 loop spans 15 amino acids. With 1 base clipped from V and 4 bases from J, the junction kept 3 bases outside the gene matches.

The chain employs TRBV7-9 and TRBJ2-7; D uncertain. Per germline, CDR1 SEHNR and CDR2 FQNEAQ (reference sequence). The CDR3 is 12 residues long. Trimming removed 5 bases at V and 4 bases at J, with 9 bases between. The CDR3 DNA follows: TGTGCCAGCAGCGGGCTGGATTACGAGCAGTACTTC. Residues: CASSGLDYEQYF.

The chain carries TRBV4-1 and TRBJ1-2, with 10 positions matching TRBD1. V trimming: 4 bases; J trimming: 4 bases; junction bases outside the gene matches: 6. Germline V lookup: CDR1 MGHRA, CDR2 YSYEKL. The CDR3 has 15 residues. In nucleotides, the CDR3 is TGCGCCAGCAGCCCCCGGGACAGGGGTTTCTATGGCTACACCTTC. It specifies CASSPRDRGFYGYTF.

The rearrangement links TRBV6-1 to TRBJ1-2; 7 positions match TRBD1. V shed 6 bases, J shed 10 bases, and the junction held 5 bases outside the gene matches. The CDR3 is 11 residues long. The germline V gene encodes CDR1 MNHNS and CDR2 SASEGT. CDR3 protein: CASRLGTDYTF. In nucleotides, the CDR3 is TGTGCCAGCAGGCTCGGGACAGACTACACCTTC.

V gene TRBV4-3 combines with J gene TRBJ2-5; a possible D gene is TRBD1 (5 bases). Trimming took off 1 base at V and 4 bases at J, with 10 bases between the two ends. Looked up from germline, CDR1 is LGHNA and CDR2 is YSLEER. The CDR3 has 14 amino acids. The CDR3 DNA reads TGCGCCAGCAGCCAAGCAGGGTTCGGAGAGACCCAGTACTTC. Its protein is CASSQAGFGETQYF.

Here the CDR3 reads CASRRGQGSYEQYF. In DNA, the CDR3 is TGTGCCAGCAGAAGGGGACAGGGGTCCTACGAGCAGTACTTC. The rearrangement uses TRBV13 and TRBJ2-7; 10 bases map to TRBD1. The germline CDR1 and CDR2 sequences are PRHDT and FYEKMQ (reference sequence). J lost 1 base, V lost 6 bases, and 3 bases had no gene match. This CDR3 is 14 amino acids long. Full variable domain (remainder filled in from reference TRBV13 and TRBJ2-7): AAGVIQSPRHLIKEKRETATLKCYPIPRHDTVYWYQQGPGQDPQFLISFYEKMQSDKGSIPDRFSAQQFSDYHSELNMSSLELGDSALYFCASRRGQGSYEQYFGPGTRLTVT.

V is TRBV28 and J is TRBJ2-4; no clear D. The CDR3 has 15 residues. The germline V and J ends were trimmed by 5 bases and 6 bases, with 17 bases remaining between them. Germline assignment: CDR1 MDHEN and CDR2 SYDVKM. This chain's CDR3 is CASSPSTNKGNIQYF. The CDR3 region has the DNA TGTGCCAGCAGTCCCTCGACCAATAAGGGAAACATTCAGTACTTC.

CDR3 sequence (DNA): TGTGCCAGCAGCTTAGGTCTTACCGGGATAGGGACTGAAGCTTTCTTT. It specifies CASSLGLTGIGTEAFF. This sequence joins TRBV7-6 and TRBJ1-1; D gene uncertain. The CDR3 is made up of 16 amino acids. Deletions cut 1 base from V and 5 bases from J, with 17 bases between. Germline V lookup: CDR1 SGHVS, CDR2 FNYEAQ.

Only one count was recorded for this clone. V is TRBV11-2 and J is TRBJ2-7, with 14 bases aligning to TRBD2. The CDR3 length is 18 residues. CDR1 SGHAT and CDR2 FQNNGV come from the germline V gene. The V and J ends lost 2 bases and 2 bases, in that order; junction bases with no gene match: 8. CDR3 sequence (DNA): TGTGCCAGCAGCTTATCCCCGGGACTAGCGGGAGCCACCTACGAGCAGTACTTC. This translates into CASSLSPGLAGATYEQYF.

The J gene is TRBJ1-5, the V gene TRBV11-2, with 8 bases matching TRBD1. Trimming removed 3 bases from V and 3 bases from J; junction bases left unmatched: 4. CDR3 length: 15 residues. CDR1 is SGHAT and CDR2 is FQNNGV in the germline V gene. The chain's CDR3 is CASSLGTGYNQPQHF. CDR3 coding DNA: TGTGCCAGCAGCTTGGGGACAGGCTACAATCAGCCCCAGCATTTT.

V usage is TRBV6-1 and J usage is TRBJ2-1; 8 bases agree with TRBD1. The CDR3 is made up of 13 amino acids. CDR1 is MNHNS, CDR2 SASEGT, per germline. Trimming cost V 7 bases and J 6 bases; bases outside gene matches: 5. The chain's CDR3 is CASITTGANEQFF. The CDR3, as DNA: TGTGCCAGCATCACGACAGGGGCCAATGAGCAGTTCTTC.

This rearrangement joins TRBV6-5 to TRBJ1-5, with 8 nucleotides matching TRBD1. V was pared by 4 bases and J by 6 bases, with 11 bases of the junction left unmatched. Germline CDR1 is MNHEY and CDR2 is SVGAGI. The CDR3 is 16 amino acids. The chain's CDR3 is CASSSQSTGASQPQHF. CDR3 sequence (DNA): TGTGCCAGCAGTTCTCAATCGACAGGGGCGAGTCAGCCCCAGCATTTT.

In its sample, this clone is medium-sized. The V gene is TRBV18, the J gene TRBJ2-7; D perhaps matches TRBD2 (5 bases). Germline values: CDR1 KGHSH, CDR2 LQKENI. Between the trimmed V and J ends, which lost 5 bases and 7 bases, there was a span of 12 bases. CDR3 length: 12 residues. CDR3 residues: CASSSPPGEQYF. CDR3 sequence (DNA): TGTGCCAGCTCATCTCCCCCGGGAGAGCAGTACTTC.